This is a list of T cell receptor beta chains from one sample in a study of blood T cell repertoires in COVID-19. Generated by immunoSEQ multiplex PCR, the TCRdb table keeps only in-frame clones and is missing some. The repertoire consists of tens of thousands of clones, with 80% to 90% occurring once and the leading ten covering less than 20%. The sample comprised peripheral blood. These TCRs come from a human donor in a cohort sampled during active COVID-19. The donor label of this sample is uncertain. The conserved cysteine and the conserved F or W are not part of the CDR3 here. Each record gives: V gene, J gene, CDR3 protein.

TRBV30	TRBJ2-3	AWSVTRDTQY
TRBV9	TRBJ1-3	ASSVQTGDGNTIY
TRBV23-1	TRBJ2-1	ASSRQNPGQGAYGQF
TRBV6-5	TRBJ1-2	ASSYSWGSEGYGYT
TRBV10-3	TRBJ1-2	AISEGVGQGYGYT
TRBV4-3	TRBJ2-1	ASSQGGTGGSSYNEQF
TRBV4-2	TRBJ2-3	ASSPTRTSGGTSTDTQY
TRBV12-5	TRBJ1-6	ASGFREDSPLH
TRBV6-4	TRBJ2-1	ASSDRRTGVNEQF
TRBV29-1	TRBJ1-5	SVNTGVNQPQH
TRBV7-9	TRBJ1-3	ASSLVATEGNTIY
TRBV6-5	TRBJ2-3	ASSYTGMGSTDTQY
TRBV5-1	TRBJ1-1	ASSLALRDRGRWTEAF
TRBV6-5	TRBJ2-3	ASGLADTQY
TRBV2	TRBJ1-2	ASTRNSGTGSYGYT
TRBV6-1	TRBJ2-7	ASSEAGGVYEQY
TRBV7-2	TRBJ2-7	ASSLYGGASYEQY
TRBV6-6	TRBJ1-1	ASSSGTGGLNTEAF
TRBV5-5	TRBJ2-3	ASSSEEGINTDTQY
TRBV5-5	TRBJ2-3	ASSRGAPSTDTQY
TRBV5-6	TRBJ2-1	ASSFGSSYNEQF
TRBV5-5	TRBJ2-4	ASSLVGTSGPKNIQY
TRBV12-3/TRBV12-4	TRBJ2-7	ASSPSYEQY
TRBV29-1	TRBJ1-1	SVEGSHTEAF
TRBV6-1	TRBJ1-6	ASSDWTGLNSPLH
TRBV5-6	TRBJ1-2	ASSSRDYGYT
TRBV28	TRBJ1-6	ASSFGNSPLH
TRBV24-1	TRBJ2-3	ATSEPGQGSTDTQY
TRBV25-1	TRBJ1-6	ASSGTGNSPLH
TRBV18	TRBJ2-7	AGAGGARNYEQY
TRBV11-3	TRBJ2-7	ASSLGGPHEQY
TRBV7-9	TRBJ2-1	ASSLGTGKTYEQF
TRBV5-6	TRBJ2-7	ASSLADYEQY
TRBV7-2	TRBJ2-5	ASSLKGVAGAGETQY
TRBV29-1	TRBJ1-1	SVAPTGGAAF
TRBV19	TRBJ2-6	ASSPGGSSGANVLT
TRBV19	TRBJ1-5	ASSGTGGFQPQH
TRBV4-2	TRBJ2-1	ASSSAGEQF
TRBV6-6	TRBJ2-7	ASSYEESYEQY
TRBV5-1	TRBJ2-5	ASSLLTGGFETQY
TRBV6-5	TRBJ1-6	ASNGQGNSPLH
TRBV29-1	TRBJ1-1	SVSIYSGAAF
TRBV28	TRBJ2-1	ASRGPGGHNEQF
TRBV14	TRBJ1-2	ASSQDRTGGYT
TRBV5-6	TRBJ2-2	ASREARTGNTGELF
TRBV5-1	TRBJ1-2	ASSGGHIYGYT
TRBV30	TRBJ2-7	AWSGGGTSYEQY
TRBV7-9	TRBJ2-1	ASSLASGGTSVYNEQF